This entry lists 15 T cell receptor beta chains sequenced from one sample in a study of beta chain features in type 1 diabetes (dated by TCRdb to 2017 to 2018). Libraries were built with the immunoSEQ multiplex PCR assay. The High Capacity cDNA Reverse Transcription Kit was used to reverse transcribe all of the isolated RNA, meaning that expressed TCRB transcripts were what got sequenced. TCRdb took this table from immuneACCESS and kept in-frame rearrangements with V and J called. Such tables lack part of the clones; where checked against another copy, unresolved V genes explain under half of the gap, and the rest is unexplained. The sample profile shows some 230,000 clones; over 8.5% of them were found once. In total, the top ten clones hold 0.034% of the sample. The sequencing input was naive CD4+ T cells from blood. Interpreted using the paper, the cell subset or site label stands for: true naive CD4+ T cells. The receptor set was obtained from a woman under 30 in good health.

This clone was seen more than once but under ten times. V usage is TRBV7-3 and J usage is TRBJ2-7; 11 bases line up with TRBD1. Trimming cost V 3 bases and J 7 bases; bases outside gene matches: 5. The CDR3 sequence is 14 residues long. The germline V gene encodes CDR1 SGHTA and CDR2 FQGTGA. CDR3: CASSLDRGRYEQYF. Written as DNA, the CDR3 is TGTGCCAGCAGCTTGGACAGGGGGCGCTATGAGCAGTACTTC.

The chain recombines TRBV10-2 with TRBJ1-2, with D perhaps matching TRBD1 (6 bases). The CDR3 contains 13 residues. Germline lookup yields CDR1 WSHSY and CDR2 SAAADI. V lost 10 bases, J lost 0 bases, and 12 bases lay in between. As DNA, the CDR3 is TGCGCCACTACGACAGGCGCTAACTATGGCTACACCTTC. Translated: CATTTGANYGYTF.

This clone showed up just a few times. This chain joins TRBV29-1 and TRBJ1-2; unclear D gene. V lost 3 bases and J 8 bases, leaving 13 bases between the germline ends. The germline V gene has CDR1 SQVTM and CDR2 ANQGSEA. This CDR3 region has 12 residues. CDR3 coding DNA: TGCAGCGTTGACCCAGGCGTGTCGGGCTACACCTTC. This translates into CSVDPGVSGYTF. Variable domain in full (rest from reference TRBV29-1 and TRBJ1-2): SAVISQKPSRDICQRGTSLTIQCQVDSQVTMMFWYRQQPGQSLTLIATANQGSEATYESGFVIDKFPISRPNLTFSTLTVSNMSPEDSSIYLCSVDPGVSGYTFGSGTRLTVV.

This clone showed up just a few times. This chain links TRBV7-3 with TRBJ2-2; TRBD2 matches at 10 bases. Trimming took 5 bases from V and 6 from J; bases not matched to a gene: 6. Per germline, CDR1 SGHTA and CDR2 FQGTGA. There are 15 residues in the CDR3. The CDR3 reads CASSERTSGSGELFF. The DNA for the CDR3 is TGTGCCAGCAGCGAACGGACTAGCGGATCCGGGGAGCTGTTTTTT.

This clone was seen more than once but under ten times. The rearrangement uses TRBV7-2 and TRBJ1-2; TRBD1 might be the D (6 bases). The V end lost 0 bases, the J end lost 8 bases, and 16 bases lay between the germline ends. Germline V lookup: CDR1 SGHTA, CDR2 FQGNSA. This CDR3 region has 15 residues. This chain's CDR3 is CASSLAAGAKGGYTF. In DNA form, the CDR3 reads TGTGCCAGCAGCTTAGCGGCGGGGGCTAAGGGCGGCTACACCTTC.

The genes are TRBV27 and TRBJ2-2; 7 bases match TRBD1. The CDR3 spans 15 residues. Germline lookup yields CDR1 MNHEY and CDR2 SMNVEV (reference sequence). With V trimmed by 7 bases and J by 7 bases, 12 bases remained unmatched. This CDR3 reads CASTSRRGRDGELFF. CDR3 sequence (DNA): TGTGCCAGCACCTCAAGAAGGGGGCGCGACGGGGAGCTGTTTTTT.

This clone was seen a few times. V is TRBV6-6 and J is TRBJ2-1; possible D gene TRBD2, 5 bases. The germline CDR1 and CDR2 sequences are MNHNY and SVGAGI (reference sequence). Trimming took off 6 bases at V and 3 bases at J, with 15 bases between the two ends. This CDR3 region has 15 residues. The CDR3 is CASSQNLGLYNEQFF. In nucleotides, the CDR3 is TGTGCCAGCAGCCAAAATCTTGGACTCTACAATGAGCAGTTCTTC.

The chain carries TRBV27 and TRBJ2-7; D perhaps matches TRBD2 (6 bases). CDR1 MNHEY and CDR2 SMNVEV come from the germline V gene (reference sequence). The CDR3 is made up of 15 amino acids. The V end was cut by 3 bases, the J end by 2 bases, with 14 bases between. The CDR3 reads CASSFGLAPPYEQYF. DNA of the CDR3: TGTGCCAGCAGTTTTGGGCTAGCGCCACCCTACGAGCAGTACTTC.

The table lists this clone with a few counts. The J gene is TRBJ1-1, the V gene TRBV13; TRBD1 matches at 9 bases. With V trimmed by 4 bases and J by 4 bases, 10 bases remained unmatched. CDR1 and CDR2 (germline): PRHDT, FYEKMQ (reference sequence). CDR3 length: 16 amino acids. The CDR3 region has the DNA TGTGCCAGCAGCTCAGGGGTAGGGACAGGGTTCACTGAAGCTTTCTTT. Protein sequence: CASSSGVGTGFTEAFF.

This clone was counted between two and nine times. The chain is built from TRBV5-1 and TRBJ1-1; TRBD1 might be the D (6 bases). The CDR3 runs 13 residues. Trimming removed 5 bases from V and 3 bases from J, with 11 bases in between. The germline CDR1 and CDR2 sequences are SGHRS and YFSETQ. The DNA of the CDR3 is TGCGCCAGCAGACAGAGGACAGACACTGAAGCTTTCTTT. Translated, it gives CASRQRTDTEAFF.

This clone was seen repeatedly, ten times or more. This chain connects TRBV11-2 to TRBJ2-1; 7 positions agree with TRBD1. Germline V gene lookup returns CDR1 SGHAT and CDR2 FQNNGV. V gave up 1 base and J gave up 8 bases; unmatched junction bases: 5. CDR3 length: 14 amino acids. CDR3 in amino acids: CASSLVPGGDEQFF. The CDR3 DNA follows: TGTGCCAGCAGCTTAGTCCCAGGGGGTGATGAGCAGTTCTTC.

The rearrangement uses TRBV6-1 and TRBJ2-3; D remains ambiguous. V was clipped by 2 bases and J by 4 bases, with 16 bases between them. In germline, CDR1 is MNHNS, CDR2 SASEGT. The CDR3 length is 16 residues. CDR3 coding DNA: TGTGCCAGCAGTGAATTACCTAGTCCCCCCCCAGATACGCAGTATTTT. Translating it yields CASSELPSPPPDTQYF.

This clone was observed a few times. This chain links TRBV5-1 with TRBJ1-1; tentative D call: TRBD1 (5 bases). V lost 0 bases and J lost 1, with 10 bases in between. Germline V gene sequence: CDR1 SGHRS, CDR2 YFSETQ. The CDR3 extends over 15 amino acids. Here the CDR3 DNA reads TGCGCCAGCAGCTTGGGGGGCTCTTGGAACACTGAAGCTTTCTTT. It specifies CASSLGGSWNTEAFF.

The chain employs TRBV14 and TRBJ1-1, with unresolved D. Trimming removed 4 bases from V and 1 base from J, with 13 bases in between. Per germline, CDR1 SGHDN and CDR2 FVKESK. This CDR3 region has 15 residues. The CDR3 DNA sequence: TGTGCCAGCAGCCGTCGTCTCCTCGGGAACACTGAAGCTTTCTTT. Its translation is CASSRRLLGNTEAFF.

This clone appeared a few times. The chain uses TRBV5-1 and TRBJ2-1; 11 bases map to TRBD2. V lost 3 bases to trimming and J lost 7 bases; unmatched junction nucleotides: 6. CDR1 SGHRS and CDR2 YFSETQ come from the germline V gene. The CDR3 spans 15 residues. CDR3 amino acids: CASSSLAGGQNEQFF. In nucleotides, the CDR3 is TGCGCCAGCAGCTCGTTAGCGGGGGGGCAAAATGAGCAGTTCTTC. The full variable domain, completed using reference TRBV5-1 and TRBJ2-1, is KAGVTQTPRYLIKTRGQQVTLSCSPISGHRSVSWYQQTPGQGLQFLFEYFSETQRNKGNFPGRFSGRQFSNSRSEMNVSTLELGDSALYLCASSSLAGGQNEQFFGPGTRLTVL.